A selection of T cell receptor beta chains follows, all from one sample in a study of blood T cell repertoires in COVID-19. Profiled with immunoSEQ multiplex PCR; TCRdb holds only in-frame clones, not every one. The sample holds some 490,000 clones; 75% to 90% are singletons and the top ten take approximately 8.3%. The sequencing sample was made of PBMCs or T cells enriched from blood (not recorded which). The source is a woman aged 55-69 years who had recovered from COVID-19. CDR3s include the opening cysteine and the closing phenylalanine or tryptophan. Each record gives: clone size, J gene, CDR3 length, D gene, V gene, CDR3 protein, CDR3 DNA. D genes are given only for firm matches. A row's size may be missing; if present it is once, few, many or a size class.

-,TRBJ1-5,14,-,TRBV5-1,CASSPSGKDQPQHF,TGCGCCAGCAGCCCTTCAGGCAAGGATCAGCCCCAGCATTTT
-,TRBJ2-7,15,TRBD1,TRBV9,CASSRGTGISYEQYF,TGTGCCAGCAGTCGGGGGACAGGGATTTCCTACGAGCAGTACTTC
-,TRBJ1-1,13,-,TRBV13,CASSSQVNTEAFF,TGTGCCAGCAGCTCACAGGTTAACACTGAAGCTTTCTTT
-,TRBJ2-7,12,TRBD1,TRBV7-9,CASSYRGLEQYF,TGTGCCAGCAGCTACAGGGGGCTGGAGCAGTACTTC
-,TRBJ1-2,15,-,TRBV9,CASSAATGGHYGYTF,TGTGCCAGCAGCGCGGCGACGGGGGGCCACTATGGCTACACCTTC
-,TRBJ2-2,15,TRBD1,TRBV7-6,CASRDRGSGTGELFF,TGTGCCAGCAGGGACAGGGGGTCCGGCACCGGGGAGCTGTTTTTT
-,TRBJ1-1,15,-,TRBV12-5,CASGLALPGNTEAFF,TGTGCTAGTGGTTTGGCCCTTCCAGGGAACACTGAAGCTTTCTTT
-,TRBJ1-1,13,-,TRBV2,CASKSLPLTEAFF,TGTGCCAGCAAGAGCCTCCCTCTCACTGAAGCTTTCTTT
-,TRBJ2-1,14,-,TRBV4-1,CASSQVNSYNEQFF,TGCGCCAGCAGCCAAGTTAACAGTTACAATGAGCAGTTCTTC
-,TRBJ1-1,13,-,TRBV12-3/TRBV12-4,CASRPQGNTEAFF,TGTGCCAGCAGACCACAGGGGAACACTGAAGCTTTCTTT
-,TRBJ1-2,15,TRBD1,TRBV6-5,CASSSLLTGVYGYTF,TGTGCCAGCAGTTCCCTCCTGACAGGGGTCTATGGCTACACCTTC
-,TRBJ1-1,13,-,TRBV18,CASSIQGDTEAFF,TGTGCCAGCTCAATTCAAGGGGACACTGAAGCTTTCTTT
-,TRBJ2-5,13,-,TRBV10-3,CASPQASQETQYF,TGTGCCAGTCCCCAGGCGTCCCAAGAGACCCAGTACTTC
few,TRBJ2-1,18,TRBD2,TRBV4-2,CASSPAPLLAGGDNEQFF,TGTGCCAGCAGCCCCGCCCCCCTCCTAGCGGGGGGGGACAATGAGCAGTTCTTC
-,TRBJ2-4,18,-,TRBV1,CTSSQVPGLPLGKNIQYF,TGCACCAGCAGCCAAGTGCCGGGACTACCCCTGGGCAAAAACATTCAGTACTTC
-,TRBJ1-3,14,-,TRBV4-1,CASSQGGEGNTIYF,TGCGCCAGCAGCCAAGGAGGTGAAGGAAACACCATATATTTT
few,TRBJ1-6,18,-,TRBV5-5,CASSLTGSGSSYNSPLHF,TGTGCCAGCAGCCTCACAGGGAGTGGAAGTTCCTATAATTCACCCCTCCACTTT
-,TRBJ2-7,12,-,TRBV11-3,CASSSGTYEQYF,TGTGCCAGCAGTAGCGGAACCTACGAGCAGTACTTC
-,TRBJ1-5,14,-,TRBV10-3,CAISESGLGRPQHF,TGTGCCATCAGTGAGTCGGGTCTAGGTCGGCCCCAGCATTTT
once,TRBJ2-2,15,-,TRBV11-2,CASSYTGFNTGELFF,TGTGCCAGCAGCTACACAGGGTTTAACACCGGGGAGCTGTTTTTT
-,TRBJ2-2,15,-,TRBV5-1,CASSLDRKNTGELFF,TGCGCCAGCAGCTTGGACAGGAAGAACACCGGGGAGCTGTTTTTT
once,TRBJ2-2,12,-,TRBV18,CASPTDTGELFF,TGTGCCAGCCCTACGGACACCGGGGAGCTGTTTTTT
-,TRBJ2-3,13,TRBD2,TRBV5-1,CACHSGVTDTQYF,TGCGCCTGCCATAGCGGGGTCACAGATACGCAGTATTTT
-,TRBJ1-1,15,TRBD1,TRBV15,CATSRQGAGDTEAFF,TGTGCCACCAGCAGACAGGGGGCAGGGGACACTGAAGCTTTCTTT
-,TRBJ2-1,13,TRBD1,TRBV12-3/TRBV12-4,CASSTTGTGQQFF,TGTGCCAGCAGTACCACCGGGACAGGGCAGCAGTTCTTC
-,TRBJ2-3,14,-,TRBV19,CASSIGEFTDTQYF,TGTGCCAGTAGTATTGGGGAGTTCACAGATACGCAGTATTTT